This T cell receptor beta chain was recorded in a study of tumor-infiltrating lymphocytes in localized non-small cell lung cancer. Findings and caveats of the study: TCR sequencing covered a subset of patients with enough tissue. No T-cell fraction difference was seen between IM1 and IM2 tumors.

This CDR3 is built from 15 residues. Unmatched junction bases numbered 6, after V lost 5 bases and J lost 0 bases. Germline loops: CDR1 SGHNT, CDR2 YENEEA. Produced via immunoSEQ multiplex PCR; TCRdb's table is partial and in-frame only. This sample has under 10,000 clones, with roughly 80% found just once. About this clone: Antigen unknown.

This sequence originates from a human donor with non-small cell lung cancer. The V call is TRBV11-3, the J call TRBJ2-5, with 7 bases identical to TRBD2. The sample comprised uninvolved lung tissue not adjacent to the tumor. Here the CDR3 reads CASSTFGGYQETQYF. The CDR3 DNA sequence: TGTGCCAGCAGCACTTTCGGGGGGTACCAAGAGACCCAGTACTTC.